The 13 T cell receptor beta chains presented below share a single source sample, sequenced in a study of memory CD4+ T cells and cytomegalovirus serostatus. The sort gate was single viable CD3+CD4+CD8-CD45RO+ cells for memory CD4+ T cells. The assay was immunoSEQ multiplex PCR, and TCRdb's table has in-frame clones only and misses some. The sample includes 35,000 to 45,000 clones, about 80% of them seen just once. Material: memory CD4+ T cells from blood. These receptors all come from an adult in good health and CMV-seronegative.

This chain connects TRBV14 to TRBJ1-6, with D perhaps matching TRBD1 (5 bases). The CDR3 has 15 amino acids. From germline, CDR1 is SGHDN and CDR2 FVKESK. Trimming stripped 3 bases from V and 7 bases from J, with 13 bases between. In nucleotides, the CDR3 is TGTGCCAGCAGCCAGTTTCGGGGGGTGAATTCACCCCTCCACTTT. It yields the protein CASSQFRGVNSPLHF.

The genes are TRBV14 and TRBJ2-5, with D hard to call. CDR3 size: 16 residues. CDR1 is SGHDN, CDR2 FVKESK, per germline. V lost 0 bases to trimming and J lost 5 bases, with 16 bases between them. In DNA, the CDR3 is TGTGCCAGCAGCCAAGATTTATCCGTGGCGGACGAGACCCAGTACTTC. Residues: CASSQDLSVADETQYF.

The V gene is TRBV6-6, the J gene TRBJ1-4; TRBD1 might be the D (5 bases). Germline assignment: CDR1 MNHNY and CDR2 SVGAGI (reference sequence). The CDR3 has 15 amino acids. Trimming left V 0 bases short and J 7 bases short, with 12 bases between. The CDR3, as DNA: TGTGCCAGCAGTTACTCGTCAGGGCTCGGTGAAAAACTGTTTTTT. It translates to CASSYSSGLGEKLFF.

V is TRBV7-2 and J is TRBJ1-2; tentatively, D is TRBD1 (5 bases). This CDR3 has 14 amino acids. CDR1 is SGHTA, CDR2 FQGNSA, per germline. The V end lost 1 base, the J end lost 8 bases, and 14 bases lay between the germline ends. DNA for the CDR3: TGTGCCAGCAGCTTAGATCAGGGAGCGGGAGGCTACACCTTC. Amino acid sequence: CASSLDQGAGGYTF. Based on the CDR3 plus reference TRBV7-2 and TRBJ1-2, the full variable domain is GAGVSQSPSNKVTEKGKDVELRCDPISGHTALYWYRQSLGQGLEFLIYFQGNSAPDKSGLPSDRFSAERTGGSVSTLTIQRTQQEDSAVYLCASSLDQGAGGYTFGSGTRLTVV.

This clone was seen just once. The chain has TRBV6-1 and TRBJ2-1, with 7 bases lining up with TRBD2. Germline CDR1 reads MNHNS; CDR2 reads SASEGT. The CDR3 spans 15 residues. With V trimmed by 6 bases and J by 0 bases, 5 bases remained unmatched. Here the CDR3 reads CASSLGGGSYNEQFF. The CDR3 bases are TGTGCCAGCAGCCTGGGGGGGGGCTCCTACAATGAGCAGTTCTTC.

This chain uses TRBV6-4 with TRBJ2-1, with 9 positions matching TRBD2. The germline V gene has CDR1 MRHNA and CDR2 SNTAGT. V shed 4 bases and J 7 bases; nucleotides not matched to a gene: 2. The length of the CDR3 is 13 residues. The CDR3 DNA reads TGTGCCAGCAGTGGGAGCGGGAGGAATGAGCAGTTCTTC. Protein: CASSGSGRNEQFF.

The gene calls are TRBV11-2 and TRBJ2-1; possibly TRBD1 for D (5 bases). The CDR3 extends over 15 amino acids. The germline V gene has CDR1 SGHAT and CDR2 FQNNGV. V was clipped by 5 bases and J by 5 bases, with 16 bases between them. The CDR3 here is CASSTPRQSDNEQFF. The CDR3 region has the DNA TGTGCCAGCAGCACACCGAGACAGTCGGACAATGAGCAGTTCTTC.

In this sample, this clone turned up a few times. The genes are TRBV11-2 and TRBJ2-7, with TRBD2 identical over 8 bases. The CDR3 extends over 14 amino acids. The germline V gene encodes CDR1 SGHAT and CDR2 FQNNGV. The J segment lost 4 bases and the V segment lost 5 bases, leaving 7 bases of the junction unmatched. CDR3: CASSLMVAGYEQYF. Written as DNA, the CDR3 is TGTGCCAGCAGCCTGATGGTAGCGGGGTACGAGCAGTACTTC.

This clone came up once. The CDR3 sequence: CASSITREGRRANEKLFF. The CDR3 bases are TGTGCCAGTAGTATAACGAGGGAGGGCCGAAGGGCTAATGAAAAACTGTTTTTT. The chain is built from TRBV19 and TRBJ1-4; D gene uncertain. CDR1 is LNHDA and CDR2 is SQIVND in the germline V gene (reference sequence). V was trimmed by 2 bases and J by 3 bases, leaving 19 bases between them. The CDR3 contains 18 residues.

A few counts support this clone. The rearrangement joins TRBV19 to TRBJ1-1; tentatively, D is TRBD1 (6 bases). CDR3 size: 14 residues. The V end was cut by 6 bases, the J end by 7 bases, with 18 bases between. Germline values: CDR1 LNHDA, CDR2 SQIVND (reference sequence). The CDR3 sequence: CASRLYRAEGEAFF. The CDR3 region has the DNA TGTGCCAGTAGGCTCTACAGGGCCGAAGGTGAAGCTTTCTTT.

The chain couples TRBV7-2 to TRBJ2-5, with D possibly matching TRBD2 (6 bases). The CDR3 is made up of 17 amino acids. Germline CDR1 is SGHTA and CDR2 is FQGNSA. Trimming took 1 base from V and 0 from J, leaving 15 bases between them. The CDR3 is CASSLGVQTGDQETQYF. The CDR3 region has the DNA TGTGCCAGCAGCTTAGGGGTGCAAACGGGAGACCAAGAGACCCAGTACTTC.

This clone came up once. V is TRBV19 and J is TRBJ2-3; TRBD1 or TRBD2 may be the D gene (5 bases each). V was shortened by 4 bases and J by 2 bases, with 13 bases between the two germline ends. This CDR3 has 15 amino acids. CDR1 is LNHDA and CDR2 is SQIVND in the germline V gene (reference sequence). CDR3 residues: CASSTRDQYTDTQYF. The CDR3 coding sequence is TGTGCCAGTAGTACCCGGGACCAATACACAGATACGCAGTATTTT.

V and J are TRBV29-1 and TRBJ2-1, with a possible D match to TRBD1 (5 bases). V lost 6 bases to trimming and J lost 3 bases, with 15 bases between them. The germline V gene has CDR1 SQVTM and CDR2 ANQGSEA. CDR3 length equals 14 residues. CDR3 DNA: TGCAGCGTCTCAGGGTCTTCCAACTACAATGAGCAGTTCTTC. Amino acid sequence: CSVSGSSNYNEQFF.